This entry lists 31 T cell receptor beta chains sequenced from one sample in a study of cytomegalovirus exposure and HLA in healthy donors. PCR primers comprised 60 Vbeta and 13 Jbeta primers. Measured with immunoSEQ multiplex PCR; TCRdb has only the in-frame clones, and not every one. Found here are 130,000 or so clones, about four fifths of them singletons; the top ten hold approximately 2.2%. Specimen: PBMCs. The receptors come from a woman aged 40 to 50 in good health and CMV-seronegative.

V is TRBV6-1 and J is TRBJ1-1; possible D gene TRBD1, 6 bases. Germline V gene data show CDR1 as MNHNS and CDR2 as SASEGT. Between the trimmed V and J ends, which lost 5 bases and 3 bases, there was a span of 16 bases. The CDR3 has 15 residues. The CDR3 sequence: CASSIETGYDTEAFF. CDR3 nucleotides: TGTGCCAGCAGTATTGAGACAGGCTATGACACTGAAGCTTTCTTT.

The chain links TRBV2 to TRBJ2-3; tentative D call: TRBD2 (6 bases). With 4 bases removed from V and 4 bases from J, the gap between germline ends came to 12 bases. Looked up from germline, CDR1 is SNHLY and CDR2 is FYNNEI. The CDR3 sequence is 14 residues long. CDR3 region: CASSASGPPDTQYF. As DNA, the CDR3 is TGTGCCAGCAGTGCCAGCGGGCCCCCAGATACGCAGTATTTT.

The chain combines TRBV27 with TRBJ2-7; 8 bases line up with TRBD2. The CDR3 length is 17 residues. Losses at the gene ends were 8 bases for V and 2 bases for J; bases not matched to a gene: 17. CDR1 is MNHEY, CDR2 SMNVEV, per germline (reference sequence). Here the CDR3 DNA reads TGTGCCAGCGGTCGAGGTGGGTCCCTTAGCGGGGCCTACGAGCAGTACTTC. Translating it yields CASGRGGSLSGAYEQYF.

The chain has TRBV7-2 and TRBJ1-4; TRBD1 is a possible D gene (5 bases). The V gene's germline CDR1 is SGHTA and CDR2 FQGNSA. The V end was cut by 1 base, the J end by 3 bases, with 12 bases between. The CDR3 has 16 amino acids. The CDR3 protein is CASSLVGASSNEKLFF. Written as DNA, the CDR3 is TGTGCCAGCAGCTTAGTAGGGGCCAGCTCTAATGAAAAACTGTTTTTT.

The V and J genes are TRBV19 and TRBJ2-7, with D possibly TRBD2 on 6 matching bases. The CDR3 extends over 14 amino acids. Germline CDR1 LNHDA, CDR2 SQIVND (reference sequence). V was shortened by 4 bases and J by 0 bases, with 10 bases between the two germline ends. This CDR3 is CASSKLAYSYEQYF. In DNA form, the CDR3 reads TGTGCCAGTAGTAAACTAGCTTACTCCTACGAGCAGTACTTC.

The V call is TRBV28, the J call TRBJ2-1, with D possibly matching TRBD1 (6 bases). CDR3 length: 14 amino acids. Germline V gives CDR1 MDHEN, CDR2 SYDVKM. The ends were cut back, 3 bases at V and 5 bases at J, with 11 bases in the middle. The DNA of the CDR3 is TGTGCCAGCAGTTTTCTTGGGGGCAACAATGAGCAGTTCTTC. Its protein is CASSFLGGNNEQFF.

The J gene is TRBJ2-3, the V gene TRBV4-1; 15 bases are shared with TRBD2. This CDR3 is built from 17 residues. V gave up 0 bases and J gave up 8 bases; unmatched junction bases: 6. In germline, CDR1 is MGHRA, CDR2 YSYEKL. The CDR3 DNA reads TGCGCCAGCAGCCAAGAAGGGACTAGCGGGAGGAGGGTTACGCAGTATTTT. This encodes CASSQEGTSGRRVTQYF.

This sequence joins TRBV7-2 and TRBJ2-3, with TRBD2 identical over 10 bases. V gave up 2 bases and J gave up 2 bases; unmatched junction bases: 4. CDR1 and CDR2 (germline): SGHTA, FQGNSA. This CDR3 has 16 residues. The CDR3 bases are TGTGCCAGCAGCTTAAGAGCGGGGGGGCCCACAGATACGCAGTATTTT. This encodes CASSLRAGGPTDTQYF.

This chain uses TRBV11-2 with TRBJ2-5, with D possibly TRBD1 on 5 matching bases. This CDR3 spans 15 amino acids. Germline V gives CDR1 SGHAT, CDR2 FQNNGV. V was shortened by 5 bases and J by 5 bases, with 18 bases between the two germline ends. The CDR3, as DNA: TGTGCCAGCAGCAATCTGCAGGGTGGCGTGGAGACCCAGTACTTC. As protein: CASSNLQGGVETQYF. Full variable domain (rest looked up from reference TRBV11-2 and TRBJ2-5): EAGVAQSPRYKIIEKRQSVAFWCNPISGHATLYWYQQILGQGPKLLIQFQNNGVVDDSQLPKDRFSAERLKGVDSTLKIQPAKLEDSAVYLCASSNLQGGVETQYFGPGTRLLVL.

This chain uses TRBV6-1 with TRBJ1-6; D is perhaps TRBD1 (6 bases). CDR1 and CDR2 (germline): MNHNS, SASEGT. V lost 2 bases to trimming and J lost 4 bases, with 12 bases between them. The CDR3 has 16 amino acids. The CDR3, as DNA: TGTGCCAGCAGTGAAAGGGACATTGGATATAATTCACCCCTCCACTTT. Residues: CASSERDIGYNSPLHF.

This clone was seen only once. The chain links TRBV6-1 to TRBJ2-7; 9 bases line up with TRBD1. Germline lookup yields CDR1 MNHNS and CDR2 SASEGT. The CDR3 is 14 residues long. J lost 6 bases, V lost 5 bases, and 8 bases had no gene match. CDR3 residues: CASSLGTGICEQYF. In DNA form, the CDR3 reads TGTGCCAGCAGTTTAGGGACAGGGATTTGCGAGCAGTACTTC.

Regarding this clone: The junction and the germline gene differ at one end; a read error may be behind it. The chain is built from TRBV7-9 and TRBJ2-2; maybe TRBD1 (5 bases). CDR3 length equals 17 residues. CDR1 is SEHNR and CDR2 is FQNEAQ in the germline V gene (reference sequence). CDR3 residues: CSSSLSSRQGNTGELFF. In DNA, the CDR3 is TGTTCCAGCAGCTTAAGTTCAAGGCAGGGGAACACCGGGGAGCTGTTTTTT.

About this clone: The same CDR3 is also encoded by other DNA sequences in this sample. This rearrangement joins TRBV5-1 to TRBJ2-2, with a weak D call TRBD2 (6 bases). This CDR3 comprises 13 residues. CDR1 and CDR2 from the germline V gene are SGHRS and YFSETQ. Trimming took off 4 bases at V and 3 bases at J, with 7 bases between the two ends. The CDR3 loop is CASSRGYTGELFF. The DNA of the CDR3 is TGCGCCAGCAGCCGGGGGTACACCGGGGAGCTGTTTTTT.

V usage is TRBV5-1 and J usage is TRBJ1-2; maybe TRBD1 (5 bases). The CDR3 has 14 residues. Trimming cost V 4 bases and J 2 bases, with 12 bases left between them. CDR1 SGHRS and CDR2 YFSETQ come from the germline V gene. The CDR3 DNA reads as TGCGCCAGCAGCGCTACGGGGGGAAACTATGGCTACACCTTC. Amino acid sequence: CASSATGGNYGYTF.

The J gene is TRBJ1-2, the V gene TRBV9, with D possibly TRBD1 on 5 matching bases. The germline V gene encodes CDR1 SGDLS and CDR2 YYNGEE. V dropped 3 bases and J dropped 4 bases, with 7 bases sitting between them. CDR3 length: 12 residues. CDR3 DNA: TGTGCCAGCAGCGGGGGCGTCTATGGCTACACCTTC. This encodes CASSGGVYGYTF. Full variable domain (outside the CDR3, taken from reference TRBV9 and TRBJ1-2): DSGVTQTPKHLITATGQRVTLRCSPRSGDLSVYWYQQSLDQGLQFLIQYYNGEERAKGNILERFSAQQFPDLHSELNLSSLELGDSALYFCASSGGVYGYTFGSGTRLTVV.

The chain has TRBV14 and TRBJ1-4, with D perhaps matching TRBD1 (6 bases). Between the trimmed V and J ends, which lost 2 bases and 4 bases, there was a span of 11 bases. CDR1 and CDR2 from the germline V gene are SGHDN and FVKESK. The CDR3 consists of 15 residues. In DNA, the CDR3 is TGTGCCAGCAGCCAATACAGGGCCGGTAATGAAAAACTGTTTTTT. Its protein is CASSQYRAGNEKLFF.

V gene TRBV9 combines with J gene TRBJ1-2; 7 bases are shared with TRBD1. Germline assignment: CDR1 SGDLS and CDR2 YYNGEE. The V segment lost 3 bases and the J segment 2 bases; nucleotides outside the gene matches: 4. CDR3 size: 14 residues. The CDR3 spells CASSEGGQNYGYTF. Written as DNA, the CDR3 is TGTGCCAGCAGCGAGGGGGGACAGAACTATGGCTACACCTTC.

Comment on this clone: Compared with germline, one end of the junction differs, possibly owing to a read error. The chain links TRBV6-6 to TRBJ2-7; perhaps TRBD2 as D (5 bases). From germline, CDR1 is MNHNY and CDR2 SVGAGI (reference sequence). The CDR3 loop spans 14 amino acids. CDR3 nucleotide sequence: TGTGCCACCAGTGGAGGCTACCCGAGCTACGAGCAGTACTTC. Translating it yields CATSGGYPSYEQYF.

Comment on this clone: A junction end diverges from the germline sequence, so it may reflect a read error. Other DNA sequences in this sample translate to the same CDR3. The chain joins TRBV6-6 to TRBJ2-7; 7 nucleotides align to TRBD1. The CDR3 runs 12 residues. Germline CDR1 and CDR2: MNHNY and SVGAGI (reference sequence). The DNA of the CDR3 is TGTGCCACCGTGGGACAGTCCTACGAGCAGTACTTT. Translating it yields CATVGQSYEQYF.

About this clone itself: One end of the junction is discordant with germline, which a read error may explain. This chain joins TRBV9 and TRBJ1-3; D gene ambiguous. CDR1 is SGDLS and CDR2 is YYNGEE in the germline V gene. The CDR3 extends over 14 amino acids. CDR3 nucleotide sequence: TGTGCCAGCAGCCCGGGGTGGGGTGGAGACACCATATATTTT. It yields the protein CASSPGWGGDTIYF.

The chain couples TRBV28 to TRBJ2-7, with 11 nucleotides matching TRBD1. This CDR3 comprises 15 residues. J gave up 4 bases and V 5 bases, and 7 bases lay outside the gene matches. Germline-derived CDR1 and CDR2 are MDHEN and SYDVKM. The CDR3 nucleotides read TGTGCCAGCAGTGGTGCCCGGGACAGGGGGTACGAGCAGTACTTC. This translates into CASSGARDRGYEQYF.

The chain has TRBV5-1 and TRBJ1-5, with D unclear. The germline CDR1 and CDR2 sequences are SGHRS and YFSETQ. The germline V and J ends were trimmed by 2 bases and 0 bases, with 9 bases remaining between them. CDR3 size: 15 residues. The CDR3 spells CASSFDSGSNQPQHF. The CDR3 DNA sequence: TGCGCCAGCAGCTTCGACTCGGGTAGCAATCAGCCCCAGCATTTT.

As to this clone: Relative to the germline gene, one junction end is altered; a read error may explain this. J is TRBJ2-1 and V is TRBV7-9; 7 bases align to TRBD2. CDR1 and CDR2 (germline): SEHNR, FQNEAQ (reference sequence). This CDR3 has 14 residues. The CDR3 region is CSSSFGLGYNEQFF. CDR3 bases: TGTTCCAGCAGCTTCGGACTAGGCTACAATGAGCAGTTCTTC.

This clone was picked up one time. The V call is TRBV19, the J call TRBJ1-2; TRBD1 matches at 9 bases. The CDR3 has 14 residues. The V and J ends lost 5 bases and 6 bases, in that order; junction bases with no gene match: 7. CDR1 LNHDA and CDR2 SQIVND come from the germline V gene (reference sequence). Written as DNA, the CDR3 is TGTGCCAGTAGTCCCGGGACAGGGTTTAATGGCTACACCTTC. Its translation: CASSPGTGFNGYTF.

The rearrangement joins TRBV10-2 to TRBJ1-4; the match to TRBD1 covers 9 bases. Germline V gene lookup returns CDR1 WSHSY and CDR2 SAAADI. The J segment lost 0 bases and the V segment lost 9 bases, leaving 11 bases of the junction unmatched. This CDR3 is built from 17 residues. The CDR3 protein is CARETGGERATNEKLFF. In DNA, the CDR3 is TGCGCCAGGGAGACAGGGGGGGAGCGAGCAACTAATGAAAAACTGTTTTTT.

This clone showed up just a few times. V usage is TRBV6-5 and J usage is TRBJ1-1; D unresolved. V was clipped by 0 bases and J by 0 bases, with 8 bases between them. Germline V gene sequence: CDR1 MNHEY, CDR2 SVGAGI. This CDR3 spans 15 amino acids. The CDR3 sequence is CASSYSGRMNTEAFF. As DNA, the CDR3 is TGTGCCAGCAGTTACTCTGGCAGAATGAACACTGAAGCTTTCTTT.

The chain couples TRBV7-9 to TRBJ1-4, with D possibly being TRBD1 (5 bases). The CDR3 consists of 14 residues. CDR1 is SEHNR, CDR2 FQNEAQ, per germline (reference sequence). V was cut by 2 bases and J by 7 bases, with 11 bases left in between. As DNA, the CDR3 is TGTGCCAGCAGCTTACGCCAGGGAGGTGAAAAACTGTTTTTT. Amino acid sequence: CASSLRQGGEKLFF.

V usage is TRBV10-2 and J usage is TRBJ2-2, with TRBD2 matching 9 bases. CDR1 and CDR2 from the germline V gene are WSHSY and SAAADI. The CDR3 is 15 amino acids. V lost 7 bases to trimming and J lost 6 bases; unmatched junction nucleotides: 9. The CDR3 DNA sequence: TGCGCCAGCACTGATAGCGGGAGATCTGCCGGGGAGCTGTTTTTT. This gives the protein CASTDSGRSAGELFF.

This clone was observed a single time. This sequence joins TRBV6-5 and TRBJ1-4; TRBD1 is a possible D gene (5 bases). Trimming left V 5 bases short and J 4 bases short, with 11 bases between. The CDR3 is 14 residues long. Germline values: CDR1 MNHEY, CDR2 SVGAGI. DNA for the CDR3: TGTGCCAGCAGTATCGACAGCTTTAATGAAAAACTGTTTTTT. This sequence encodes CASSIDSFNEKLFF.

This rearrangement joins TRBV7-8 to TRBJ2-5; D perhaps matches TRBD1 (6 bases). The better agreement between TRBJ2-7 and the DNA end casts doubt on the J call. From germline, CDR1 is SGHVS and CDR2 FQNEAQ. The length of the CDR3 is 15 residues. CDR3 sequence: CASSLYTGRFYEQYF. CDR3 in DNA: TGTGCCAGCAGCCTTTATACAGGGCGCTTCTACGAGCAGTACTTC.

The chain couples TRBV19 to TRBJ1-1; 8 nucleotides line up with TRBD1. The germline V gene has CDR1 LNHDA and CDR2 SQIVND (reference sequence). V trimming: 5 bases; J trimming: 1 base; junction bases outside the gene matches: 0. This CDR3 comprises 13 residues. CDR3 DNA sequence: TGTGCCAGTAGTGGACAGGGGAACACTGAAGCTTTCTTT. Amino acid sequence: CASSGQGNTEAFF.